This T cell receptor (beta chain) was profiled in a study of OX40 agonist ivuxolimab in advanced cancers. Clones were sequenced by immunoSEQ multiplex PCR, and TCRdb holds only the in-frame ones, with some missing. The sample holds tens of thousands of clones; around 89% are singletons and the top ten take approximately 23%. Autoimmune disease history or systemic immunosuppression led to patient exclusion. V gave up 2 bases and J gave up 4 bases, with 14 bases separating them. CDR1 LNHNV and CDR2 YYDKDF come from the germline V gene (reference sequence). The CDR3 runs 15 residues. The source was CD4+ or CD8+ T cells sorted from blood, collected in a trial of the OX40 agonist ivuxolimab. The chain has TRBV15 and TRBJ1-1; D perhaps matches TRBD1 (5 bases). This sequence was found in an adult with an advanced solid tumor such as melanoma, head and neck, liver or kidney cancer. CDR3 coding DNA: TGTGCCACCAGCAGATCAACCGAGGGGTCCACTGAAGCTTTCTTT. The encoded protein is CATSRSTEGSTEAFF.